This T cell receptor beta chain stems from a study of blood T cell repertoires in COVID-19. The CDR3 extends over 12 amino acids. CDR1 and CDR2 (germline): GTSNPN, SVGIG (reference sequence). Trimming took 8 bases from V and 6 from J; bases not matched to a gene: 7. Authors' methods: Using reference gene primer amplification, nucleated cell counts were estimated. The protocol was immunoSEQ multiplex PCR, while the TCRdb copy is restricted to in-frame clones and leaves out a portion. D and trimming were read from the DNA, whereas the V and J calls and clone size are those reported in that table. The sample includes about 170,000 clones, around 82% seen only once; the top ten take roughly 19%. There are a few counts of this clone.

The chain carries TRBV30 and TRBJ1-2, with 9 bases identical to TRBD1. The sequenced sample consisted of peripheral blood. The clonotype comes from a woman in her 70s who had recovered from COVID-19. CDR3 sequence (DNA): TGTGCCCACAGGGGGCAGGTCCATGGCTACACCTTC. The encoded protein is CAHRGQVHGYTF.